The following is a T cell receptor (beta chain) sequence with its context. The V gene's germline CDR1 is MNHNY and CDR2 SVGAGI (reference sequence). Between the trimmed V and J ends, which lost 3 bases and 0 bases, there was a span of 8 bases. The CDR3 is made up of 15 amino acids. This sample was included in a study of OX40 agonist ivuxolimab in advanced cancers. Profiling relied on immunoSEQ multiplex PCR, and the TCRdb table lists in-frame clones only, not all of them. The sample carries roughly 100,000 clones, 90% to 95% recorded once. This chain joins TRBV6-6 and TRBJ2-2; D is unresolved. The TCR comes from an adult with an advanced solid tumor such as melanoma, head and neck, liver or kidney cancer. Sequenced material: CD4+ or CD8+ T cells sorted from blood, taken in a trial of the OX40 agonist ivuxolimab. This CDR3 is CASSYLNSNTGELFF. In nucleotides, the CDR3 is TGTGCCAGCAGTTATCTGAATTCGAACACCGGGGAGCTGTTTTTT.